Listed below are T cell receptor beta chains from one sample, sequenced in a study of identical twins. MiXCR, applied by TCRdb to the 5' RACE reads, yields one record per CDR3 protein. This sample has about 460,000 distinct CDR3 sequences, with approximately 15% found just once. The sample was also reused in another study, on yellow fever vaccine responses in identical twins.

The material sequenced was CD4+ T cells sorted from blood. The receptors come from a woman aged 18-30 years in good health. CDR3s include the opening cysteine and the closing phenylalanine or tryptophan. A D gene is named only where the DNA matches it firmly. Expanded clones get a size class; other rows say once, few or many, or leave the size out.

j_call: TRBJ2-1
v_call: TRBV4-3
d_call: NA
clone_size: few
cdr3_nt: TGCGCCAGCAGCCCCCGGGTGAACAATGAGCAGTTCTTC
cdr3_aa: CASSPRVNNEQFF

j_call: TRBJ2-7
v_call: TRBV5-1
d_call: NA
clone_size: NA
cdr3_nt: TGCGCCTGCCGCGACGGGGTTGAGGTCGCCTACGAGCAGTACTTC
cdr3_aa: CACRDGVEVAYEQYF

j_call: TRBJ2-7
v_call: TRBV20-1
d_call: NA
clone_size: few
cdr3_nt: TGCAGTGCTAGAGCCGTCCGATTTATATACGAGCAGTACTTC
cdr3_aa: CSARAVRFIYEQYF

j_call: TRBJ2-5
v_call: TRBV6-5
d_call: TRBD2
clone_size: few
cdr3_nt: TGTGCCAGCAGTTACTCGAATCTAGCGGGGGGGCCTCAAAAGACCCAGTACTTC
cdr3_aa: CASSYSNLAGGPQKTQYF

j_call: TRBJ2-2
v_call: TRBV4-3
d_call: TRBD2
clone_size: NA
cdr3_nt: TGCGCCAGCAGAGAGGCCAGGGACTACCCAGGGGAGCTGTTTTTT
cdr3_aa: CASREARDYPGELFF

j_call: TRBJ2-1
v_call: TRBV18
d_call: NA
clone_size: NA
cdr3_nt: TGTGCCAGCTCACCAACTTTGGCGGGGTCTTCCCACAATGAGCAGTTCTTC
cdr3_aa: CASSPTLAGSSHNEQFF

j_call: TRBJ2-5
v_call: TRBV20-1
d_call: TRBD2
clone_size: NA
cdr3_nt: TGCAGTGCCATACCGGGACTAGCGGGTGGAGAGACCCAGTACTTC
cdr3_aa: CSAIPGLAGGETQYF

j_call: TRBJ2-3
v_call: TRBV18
d_call: NA
clone_size: NA
cdr3_nt: TGTGCCAGCTCACCCCTCGGTGGAGGGCGTGAGACAGATACGCAGTATTTT
cdr3_aa: CASSPLGGGRETDTQYF

j_call: TRBJ2-1
v_call: TRBV7-2
d_call: TRBD2
clone_size: few
cdr3_nt: TGTGCCAGCAGCTTAGGGGGAGCGGGAGGGCACAATGAGCAGTTCTTC
cdr3_aa: CASSLGGAGGHNEQFF

j_call: TRBJ1-2
v_call: TRBV6-1
d_call: NA
clone_size: few
cdr3_nt: TGTGCCAGCAGTCCCGGGACATGGGGTGGCTACACCTTC
cdr3_aa: CASSPGTWGGYTF

j_call: TRBJ2-1
v_call: TRBV5-1
d_call: TRBD1
clone_size: NA
cdr3_nt: TGCGCCAGCAGTTACGGGACAGGCTACAATGAGCAGTTCTTC
cdr3_aa: CASSYGTGYNEQFF

j_call: TRBJ2-2
v_call: TRBV24-1
d_call: NA
clone_size: NA
cdr3_nt: TGTGCCACCAGTACTGGGGCCTCCGGGGAGCTGTTTTTT
cdr3_aa: CATSTGASGELFF

j_call: TRBJ2-5
v_call: TRBV4-3
d_call: NA
clone_size: many
cdr3_nt: TGCGCCAGCAGCCCCCGTTGGTCGGTTGCGGAGACCCAGTACTTC
cdr3_aa: CASSPRWSVAETQYF

j_call: TRBJ2-1
v_call: TRBV11-2
d_call: NA
clone_size: NA
cdr3_nt: TGTGCCAGCAGCTTAGATCGCCTAGCGTTTAATGAGCAGTTCTTC
cdr3_aa: CASSLDRLAFNEQFF

j_call: TRBJ2-5
v_call: TRBV5-1
d_call: NA
clone_size: NA
cdr3_nt: TGCGCCAGCAGCTTGGTTACAGCCCAAGAGACCCAGTACTTC
cdr3_aa: CASSLVTAQETQYF

j_call: TRBJ2-7
v_call: TRBV5-1
d_call: TRBD1
clone_size: few
cdr3_nt: TGCGCCAGCAGCTTGGCGACAGGGTTTAGCTACGAGCAGTACTTC
cdr3_aa: CASSLATGFSYEQYF

j_call: TRBJ2-1
v_call: TRBV18
d_call: TRBD2
clone_size: NA
cdr3_nt: TGTGCCAGCTCTCGGACTGTTAGCGGGGGGCCCTCCTCCTACAATGAGCAGTTCTTC
cdr3_aa: CASSRTVSGGPSSYNEQFF

j_call: TRBJ2-3
v_call: TRBV20-1
d_call: TRBD2
clone_size: few
cdr3_nt: TGCAGTGCATCCCCCCAGCGGGATGAGGAGCTGGGCACAGATACGCAGTATTTT
cdr3_aa: CSASPQRDEELGTDTQYF

j_call: TRBJ2-5
v_call: TRBV6-5
d_call: NA
clone_size: few
cdr3_nt: TGTGCCAGCAGTTACTCGATAAACAGGGCTAGGGAGACCCAGTACTTC
cdr3_aa: CASSYSINRARETQYF

j_call: TRBJ2-3
v_call: TRBV20-1
d_call: TRBD2
clone_size: few
cdr3_nt: TGCAGTGCAGAACTAGCGGGCGGCACAGATACGCAGTATTTT
cdr3_aa: CSAELAGGTDTQYF

j_call: TRBJ2-3
v_call: TRBV4-1
d_call: NA
clone_size: NA
cdr3_nt: TGCGCCAGCAGTCTGACTTTGGATACGCAGTATTTT
cdr3_aa: CASSLTLDTQYF

j_call: TRBJ2-7
v_call: TRBV29-1
d_call: NA
clone_size: many
cdr3_nt: TGCAGCGCTACGTTCCTACCCTCCTACGAGCAGTACTTC
cdr3_aa: CSATFLPSYEQYF

j_call: TRBJ2-5
v_call: TRBV5-1
d_call: NA
clone_size: NA
cdr3_nt: TGCGCCAGCAGCTTGGCGGGGACGCTACAAGAGACCCAGTACTTC
cdr3_aa: CASSLAGTLQETQYF

j_call: TRBJ2-5
v_call: TRBV11-2
d_call: TRBD2
clone_size: NA
cdr3_nt: TGTGCCAGCAGCTTAGTTCGCATAGCTAGCGGGGGGGTGAAGACCCAGTACTTC
cdr3_aa: CASSLVRIASGGVKTQYF

j_call: TRBJ1-1
v_call: TRBV5-1
d_call: NA
clone_size: few
cdr3_nt: TGCGCCAGCAGCTATCGGGCCACCCTCGAGGGAGCTTTCTTT
cdr3_aa: CASSYRATLEGAFF

j_call: TRBJ2-7
v_call: TRBV6-2/TRBV6-3
d_call: NA
clone_size: NA
cdr3_nt: TGTGCCAGCAGACTCACCGGGGACTACGAGCAGTACTTC
cdr3_aa: CASRLTGDYEQYF

j_call: TRBJ2-3
v_call: TRBV9
d_call: NA
clone_size: NA
cdr3_nt: TGTGCCAGCAGCGTAGGGCTAGTTAAGGATACGCAGTATTTT
cdr3_aa: CASSVGLVKDTQYF

j_call: TRBJ2-7
v_call: TRBV10-3
d_call: TRBD2
clone_size: NA
cdr3_nt: TGTGCCATCACCCGGACTAGCGGGAGCTACGAGCAGTACTTC
cdr3_aa: CAITRTSGSYEQYF

j_call: TRBJ2-2
v_call: TRBV3-1
d_call: TRBD1
clone_size: few
cdr3_nt: TGTGCCACCAAGGACAGGGGGCAATCCGGGGAGCTGTTTTTT
cdr3_aa: CATKDRGQSGELFF

j_call: TRBJ2-5
v_call: TRBV2
d_call: NA
clone_size: many
cdr3_nt: TGTGCCAGCAGCCGAGAGACCCAGTACTTC
cdr3_aa: CASSRETQYF

j_call: TRBJ2-2
v_call: TRBV6-1
d_call: TRBD1
clone_size: few
cdr3_nt: TGTGCCAGCAGCAACCTCCAGGGGGTTGGCGGGGAGCTGTTTTTT
cdr3_aa: CASSNLQGVGGELFF

j_call: TRBJ2-1
v_call: TRBV4-2
d_call: TRBD1
clone_size: few
cdr3_nt: TGTGCCAGCAGCAACCCCGCCGGGACAGGGGTCTACAATGAGCAGTTCTTC
cdr3_aa: CASSNPAGTGVYNEQFF

j_call: TRBJ2-1
v_call: TRBV7-9
d_call: TRBD2
clone_size: few
cdr3_nt: TGTGCCCCCAGGCAAGCGGGAGGGGCGAATGAGCAGTTCTTC
cdr3_aa: CAPRQAGGANEQFF

j_call: TRBJ2-2
v_call: TRBV7-9
d_call: TRBD2
clone_size: NA
cdr3_nt: TGTGCCAGCAGCTTCTTCGGGACTACCCGAAACACCGGGGAGCTGTTTTTT
cdr3_aa: CASSFFGTTRNTGELFF

j_call: TRBJ2-7
v_call: TRBV18
d_call: TRBD2
clone_size: NA
cdr3_nt: TGTGCCAGCTCGCCCATTACTAGCGGGAGTGCCTACGAGCAGTACTTC
cdr3_aa: CASSPITSGSAYEQYF

j_call: TRBJ2-1
v_call: TRBV7-2
d_call: NA
clone_size: few
cdr3_nt: TGTGCCAGCAGCTTCGCGACTATCTCCTACAATGAGCAGTTCTTC
cdr3_aa: CASSFATISYNEQFF

j_call: TRBJ1-1
v_call: TRBV11-2
d_call: TRBD1
clone_size: NA
cdr3_nt: TGTGCCAGCAGCTTACAACAGGGGGGGCCTGAAGCTTTCTTT
cdr3_aa: CASSLQQGGPEAFF

j_call: TRBJ2-3
v_call: TRBV15
d_call: NA
clone_size: few
cdr3_nt: TGTGCCACCAGCAGAGATCTTGGTGGCACAGATACGCAGTATTTT
cdr3_aa: CATSRDLGGTDTQYF

j_call: TRBJ2-7
v_call: TRBV10-3
d_call: TRBD2
clone_size: NA
cdr3_nt: TGTGCCATCAGTGAGTCGGGCGGGGGGAACTACGAGCAGTACTTC
cdr3_aa: CAISESGGGNYEQYF

j_call: TRBJ2-1
v_call: TRBV7-9
d_call: NA
clone_size: many
cdr3_nt: TGTGCCAGCAGCTCAATTTCCTACAATGAGCAGTTCTTC
cdr3_aa: CASSSISYNEQFF

j_call: TRBJ2-2
v_call: TRBV6-5
d_call: NA
clone_size: NA
cdr3_nt: TGTGCCAGCAGTTACTCCGGCTTAGCGGCGAACACCGGGGAGCTGTTTTTT
cdr3_aa: CASSYSGLAANTGELFF

j_call: TRBJ2-3
v_call: TRBV7-2
d_call: TRBD1
clone_size: many
cdr3_nt: TGTGCCAGCAGCCAACCGACAGGGGCAGGAGCAGATACGCAGTATTTT
cdr3_aa: CASSQPTGAGADTQYF

j_call: TRBJ2-7
v_call: TRBV6-2/TRBV6-3
d_call: TRBD2
clone_size: NA
cdr3_nt: TGTGCCAGCAGTTACCCTAGCGGGAGAGAGGACGAGCAGTACTTC
cdr3_aa: CASSYPSGREDEQYF

j_call: TRBJ2-4
v_call: TRBV20-1
d_call: NA
clone_size: NA
cdr3_nt: TGCAGTGCCGTACGTTACAGGGATTCCAAAAACATTCAGTACTTC
cdr3_aa: CSAVRYRDSKNIQYF

j_call: TRBJ2-1
v_call: TRBV10-3
d_call: NA
clone_size: NA
cdr3_nt: TGTGCCATCAGTTCGGACCGGGACACCAATGAGCAGTTCTTC
cdr3_aa: CAISSDRDTNEQFF

j_call: TRBJ2-1
v_call: TRBV28
d_call: NA
clone_size: NA
cdr3_nt: TGTGCCAGCAGTGTCCCAGGGGACTCCTACAATGAGCAGTTCTTC
cdr3_aa: CASSVPGDSYNEQFF

j_call: TRBJ1-2
v_call: TRBV2
d_call: NA
clone_size: many
cdr3_nt: TGTGCCAGCAGTGGGGATATCTATGGCTACACCTTC
cdr3_aa: CASSGDIYGYTF

j_call: TRBJ2-1
v_call: TRBV6-2/TRBV6-3
d_call: TRBD1
clone_size: few
cdr3_nt: TGTGCCAGCAGTTCCAGAACAGGGGTCAGGGGGAGCTCCTACAATGAGCAGTTCTTC
cdr3_aa: CASSSRTGVRGSSYNEQFF

j_call: TRBJ1-1
v_call: TRBV3-1
d_call: NA
clone_size: NA
cdr3_nt: TGTGCCAGCAGCCAAGGCAGCACTGAAGCTTTCTTT
cdr3_aa: CASSQGSTEAFF

j_call: TRBJ2-1
v_call: TRBV24-1
d_call: TRBD2
clone_size: NA
cdr3_nt: TGTGCCACCAGTGACCTAGCGGGAGATCGTCCCTCCTACAATGAGCAGTTCTTC
cdr3_aa: CATSDLAGDRPSYNEQFF